This T cell receptor (beta chain) emerged from a study of control samples from healthy donors and cancer patients. The assay was immunoSEQ multiplex PCR, and TCRdb's table has in-frame clones only and misses some. The sample lists tens of thousands of clones, almost 96% occurring once. The sequence derives from a woman aged 25-40 years in good health. The material sequenced was blood.

The CDR3 region is CASSLMPEGGYTF. The CDR3 coding sequence is TGTGCCAGCAGCTTAATGCCAGAAGGGGGCTACACCTTC. The chain carries TRBV7-6 and TRBJ1-2; no reliable D call. Germline V lookup: CDR1 SGHVS, CDR2 FNYEAQ. With 2 bases removed from V and 8 bases from J, the gap between germline ends came to 12 bases. This CDR3 region has 13 residues.